This T cell receptor (beta chain) was obtained from a study of blood T cells in healthy people across ages. It was with a sample-barcoded 5' primer and a J-beta primer mix that a second PCR of roughly 7 to 12 cycles was run. TCRdb re-called the 5' RACE reads with MiXCR, one entry per CDR3 protein. The repertoire holds about 1.7 million distinct CDR3 sequences, with about 30% as singletons. With V trimmed by 3 bases and J by 2 bases, 4 bases remained unmatched. CDR1 and CDR2 (germline): LGHDT, YNNKEL (reference sequence). The CDR3 extends over 16 amino acids. Every sample had a minimum of 6 million PBMCs isolated.

The chain has TRBV3-1 and TRBJ2-1; 10 bases fit TRBD1. The sequence was obtained from a woman aged 25 to 39 in good health. The sample comprised blood. The CDR3 region has the DNA TGTGCCAGCAGCCAGGGGACAGGGGTAGCCTACAATGAGCAGTTCTTC. Its translation is CASSQGTGVAYNEQFF.